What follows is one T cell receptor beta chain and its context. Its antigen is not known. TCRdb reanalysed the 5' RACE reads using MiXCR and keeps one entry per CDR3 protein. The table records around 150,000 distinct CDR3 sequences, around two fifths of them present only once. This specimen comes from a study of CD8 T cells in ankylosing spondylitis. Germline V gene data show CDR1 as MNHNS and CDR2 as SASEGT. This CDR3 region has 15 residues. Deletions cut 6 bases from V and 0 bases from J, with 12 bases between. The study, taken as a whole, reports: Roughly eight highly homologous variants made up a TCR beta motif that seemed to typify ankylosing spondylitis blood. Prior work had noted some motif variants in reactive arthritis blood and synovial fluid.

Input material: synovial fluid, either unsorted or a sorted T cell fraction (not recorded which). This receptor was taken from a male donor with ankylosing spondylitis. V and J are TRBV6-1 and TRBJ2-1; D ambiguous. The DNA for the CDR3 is TGTGCCAGCAGGTCGTCCGCCAGCTCCTACAATGAGCAGTTCTTC. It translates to CASRSSASSYNEQFF.